The entry below describes one TCR beta chain. An end of the junction does not agree with germline; a read error may underlie this. The data stem from a study of tumor-infiltrating lymphocytes in primary liver carcinoma. Study background: Staged T1-T3 N0M0, the tumors had sizes that ranged from about 4.2 to 11 cm across.

TCR beta cDNA was reverse-transcribed from 450 to 500 ng of total RNA. The reaction used a constant-region primer and ProtoScript II reverse transcriptase. Each TCR beta library was derived from three nested multiplex PCR rounds that employed slightly modified ARM-PCR. Running ten to eleven cycles apiece, the first two PCR rounds relied on TRBV1-TRBV30 forward primers together with a C-beta reverse primer. TCRdb used MiXCR to reprocess the multiplex PCR reads, holding one entry per CDR3 protein. In the table there are 100,000 to 120,000 distinct CDR3 sequences, approximately 82% of which are singletons. Co-extraction yielded RNA and DNA from around 20-30 mg of unsorted bulk tissue. CDR3 length: 16 amino acids. Germline V gene data show CDR1 as MNHNS and CDR2 as SASEGT.

The V gene is TRBV6-1, the J gene TRBJ2-2; no firm D call. This sequence was found in a man aged 40-49 years with primary liver carcinoma and hepatitis B virus infection. Sample: liver tumor tissue from sampling region 3. Subset defined: tumor region T3, left-lateral pole. The CDR3 DNA reads TGTGTCAGCAGTAAAACACTACTGGTGAACACCGGGGAGCTGTTTTTT. The encoded protein is CVSSKTLLVNTGELFF.